A single TCR beta chain is shown here with its context. Its binding antigen is unknown. No much larger clonotype is one base removed from it; base qualities were not supplied. All of the isolated RNA was reverse transcribed with the High Capacity cDNA Reverse Transcription Kit, so expressed TCRB transcripts were sequenced. For stem cell-like memory T cell samples, survey-depth immunoSEQ sequencing was used, averaging about 1 million total reads per sample. Sorted cells were lysed in RLT buffer, and RNA was extracted using DNase-treated RNeasy Micro or Mini kits according to cell number. To prevent cross-contamination, each cell subset was processed individually, whereas patient and healthy donor samples were processed jointly. The immunoSEQ multiplex PCR was used to amplify TCRB sequences from cDNA, yielding 87-bp fragments that span the CDR3 region. The amplicons were sequenced using the Illumina HiSeq platform. In the paper's pipeline: PCR bias was computationally corrected using synthetic template baselines, reads within Hamming distance 2 were collapsed, and singletons that could not be merged were discarded. Reads were aligned against IMGT to assign V, D and J genes, CDR3 length and insertions or deletions at six rearrangement sites. Clonotype counts were normalized to sorted cell number within each subset before computing true diversity and Gini coefficients with the tcR R package. The overlap coefficient, calculated on TCRB nucleotide sequences, was used to quantify repertoire sharing. The table comes from immuneACCESS by way of TCRdb, which keeps in-frame sequences with V and J called. Part of the clones is missing from these tables; in studies checked, under half for an unresolved V gene and the rest for unknown reasons. The V and J calls and the clone size are those of that table, but D and trimming were determined from the DNA. The sample table contains some 100,000 clones; only one count was recorded for around 40% of them. The ten biggest clones cover 0.06% to 0.075% of the sample.

Each donor gave one peripheral blood draw, averaging roughly 100 mL, which was collected into heparinised tubes. Using a panel that included CD45RO, CCR7, CD25, CD127, CD95 and CD27, naive, central memory, regulatory and stem cell-like memory CD4+ T cells were sorted on a BD FACSAria II. Every sorted population had a purity above 98%. Right away, PBMCs were isolated by Lymphoprep density gradient centrifugation and were stained directly, with no culture step. To minimize batch effects, samples were stained and sorted in pairs, one healthy donor with one patient per experiment. This record belongs to a study of beta chain features in type 1 diabetes (dated by TCRdb to the late 2010s). Context from the whole study: Patients and healthy donors did not differ in mean age, gender distribution, total cell number or subset yield. A total of roughly 98,000,000 sorted cells were examined across all samples, and a strong correlation was observed between cell number per subset and RNA yield. In the study, recently diagnosed type 1 diabetes patients and matched healthy donors were compared on the TCRB repertoires of their sorted circulating CD4+ T cell subsets. Whereas all 30 or so donors provided naive and central memory subsets, regulatory and stem cell-like memory subsets were isolated from just 8 patients and roughly 8 healthy donors. Study-wide conclusions, independent of this receptor: Naive, central memory and regulatory TCRB repertoires appeared to be more alike among patients than among healthy donors. Because small numbers of individuals were included in the HLA sub-analyses, any influence of HLA type on TCRB rearrangement was left unresolved. At VDJ recombination sites, patients with type 1 diabetes made fewer insertions and deleted more nucleotides, a pattern implying thymic rearrangement abnormalities. A moderate but significant shortening of TCRB CDR3 length was observed in type 1 diabetes patients in all four CD4+ subsets. PCR might favor shorter templates, but patient and control samples were amplified and corrected together, so any skew would affect both groups equally. Because cDNA was sequenced instead of genomic DNA, highly expressing activated cells could be over-represented, though the groups showed no difference in activation or CD3 levels.

From the cysteine through the phenylalanine, the CDR3 covers 13 amino acids. Kept here is only the CDR3 DNA, which spans 39 bases and is read in frame from base 1. The germline V gene gives CDR1 as SGHDN and CDR2 as FVKESK. Trimming removed 0 bases from V and 4 bases from J, leaving 6 bases between the germline ends. Material for sequencing was stem cell memory CD4+ T cells from blood. Taken with the paper, the label for cell subset or site translates to: stem cell-like memory CD4+ T cells. The sequence was obtained from a woman aged 18-29 years in good health. The chain links TRBV14 with TRBJ1-2; no D gene can be assigned with confidence. The CDR3 protein: CASSQERFYGYTF. The base sequence is TGTGCCAGCAGCCAAGAGCGCTTCTATGGCTACACCTTC.